A single sample is the source of the 2 T cell receptor beta chains below, sequenced in a study of shared clonotypes between healthy human individuals. Clones were sequenced by immunoSEQ multiplex PCR, and TCRdb holds only the in-frame ones, with some missing. The sample includes around 1.5 million clones, 95% to 99% of them seen just once. The source material was naive CD4+ T cells sorted from blood. As to subset: CD45RA+ positively selected. These TCRs come from a man younger than 45 in good health.

This chain uses TRBV29-1 with TRBJ1-2, with TRBD1 as a possible D gene (6 bases). Germline CDR1 reads SQVTM; CDR2 reads ANQGSEA. The CDR3 extends over 12 amino acids. V shed 1 base and J shed 7 bases, with 10 bases lying between them. In DNA, the CDR3 is TGCAGCGTTGAAGCCCGGGGGCCTGGCTACACCTTC. Protein sequence: CSVEARGPGYTF.

The chain recombines TRBV14 with TRBJ2-7; TRBD2 is a possible D gene (5 bases). CDR1 is SGHDN and CDR2 is FVKESK in the germline V gene. The CDR3 is 12 residues long. The germline V and J ends were trimmed by 3 bases and 11 bases, with 14 bases remaining between them. The CDR3 nucleotides read TGTGCCAGCAGCCAGATCCCCGGGATAGAGTACTTC. It yields the protein CASSQIPGIEYF.